The 13 T cell receptor beta chains listed next were all sequenced from one sample in a study of STAT3 mutations in large granular lymphocyte leukemia. Study conclusions and caveats: At least one immunodominant TCR beta clonotype appeared in every T-cell large granular lymphocyte leukemia patient.

Measured with immunoSEQ multiplex PCR; TCRdb has only the in-frame clones, and not every one. This sample has about 42,000 clones, with about 81% found just once. The antigens of these receptors remain unknown. Sequencing input: PBMCs. The receptors originated from a human donor with T large granular lymphocyte leukemia. Some clones in this sample may be carry-over from other donors' samples.

This chain connects TRBV9 to TRBJ2-5; D is possibly TRBD2 (5 bases). From germline, CDR1 is SGDLS and CDR2 YYNGEE. The V end lost 4 bases, the J end lost 5 bases, and 15 bases lay between the germline ends. The CDR3 runs to 14 residues. The CDR3 reads CASSSDEGWETQYF. The CDR3 DNA follows: TGTGCCAGCAGCTCAGATGAGGGCTGGGAGACCCAGTACTTC.

The table lists this clone with a few counts. This chain joins TRBV7-8 and TRBJ2-7; 9 bases fit TRBD1. CDR3 length equals 15 residues. V was clipped by 1 base and J by 3 bases; unmatched bases: 4. Germline CDR1 reads SGHVS; CDR2 reads FQNEAQ. The CDR3 bases are TGTGCCAGCAGCTTAGGTGGACAGGGGTTCTACGAGCAGTACTTC. Its translation: CASSLGGQGFYEQYF.

This chain links TRBV5-1 with TRBJ2-7; TRBD2 aligns across 14 bases. Germline CDR1 reads SGHRS; CDR2 reads YFSETQ. V trimming: 4 bases; J trimming: 2 bases; junction bases outside the gene matches: 5. This CDR3 comprises 16 residues. The CDR3 region is CASSPGLAGVPYEQYF. The CDR3 DNA reads as TGCGCCAGCAGCCCGGGACTAGCGGGAGTTCCCTACGAGCAGTACTTC.

The rearrangement links TRBV19 to TRBJ1-5; weak D call: TRBD1 (5 bases). Trimming took 7 bases from V and 7 from J, leaving 20 bases between them. Germline values: CDR1 LNHDA, CDR2 SQIVND (reference sequence). This CDR3 contains 15 residues. The CDR3 DNA sequence: TGTGCCAGTAACGGGGCAGACCTCACAGGACAGCCCCAGCATTTT. Translating gives CASNGADLTGQPQHF.

This clone appeared a few times. V usage is TRBV7-6 and J usage is TRBJ2-1, with TRBD2 matching 9 bases. Germline V lookup: CDR1 SGHVS, CDR2 FNYEAQ. The CDR3 is 15 amino acids. Trimming took 3 bases from V and 4 from J; bases not matched to a gene: 4. As DNA, the CDR3 is TGTGCCAGCAGCTTGGGCGGGGGGGGATACAATGAGCAGTTCTTC. It encodes CASSLGGGGYNEQFF.

The genes are TRBV5-6 and TRBJ1-1; possibly TRBD1 for D (5 bases). CDR3 size: 16 residues. CDR1 is SGHDT and CDR2 is YYEEEE in the germline V gene. With 0 bases removed from V and 0 bases from J, the gap between germline ends came to 12 bases. The CDR3 spells CASSLGGGTVNTEAFF. In nucleotides, the CDR3 is TGTGCCAGCAGCTTGGGGGGTGGGACGGTGAACACTGAAGCTTTCTTT.

This rearrangement joins TRBV11-2 to TRBJ1-2; TRBD1 matches at 7 bases. The CDR3 runs 17 residues. Unmatched junction bases numbered 17, after V lost 5 bases and J lost 5 bases. Per germline, CDR1 SGHAT and CDR2 FQNNGV. For the CDR3, the DNA is TGTGCCAGCAGCGCCAGGGGGGACAGCTTACGGATTTATGGCTACACCTTC. Its protein product is CASSARGDSLRIYGYTF.

V and J are TRBV4-3 and TRBJ1-1; D gene uncertain. The CDR3 sequence is 16 residues long. Trimming took off 1 base at V and 2 bases at J, with 14 bases between the two ends. Germline lookup yields CDR1 LGHNA and CDR2 YSLEER. CDR3 sequence (DNA): TGCGCCAGCAGCCAAGTAGGATTTAGCGTAAACACTGAAGCTTTCTTT. Its protein product is CASSQVGFSVNTEAFF.

J is TRBJ2-3 and V is TRBV7-9; 9 positions agree with TRBD2. The V segment lost 0 bases and the J segment 0 bases; nucleotides outside the gene matches: 4. The germline gives CDR1 SEHNR, CDR2 FQNEAQ (reference sequence). The CDR3 is 17 amino acids. This CDR3 reads CASSLASGGLSTDTQYF. CDR3 DNA: TGTGCCAGCAGCTTAGCTAGCGGGGGCCTGAGCACAGATACGCAGTATTTT.

CDR3 sequence (DNA): TGTGCCAGCAGCTCTGCGGGGCGGGGGGAAGTACCAGTCGACTACGAGCAGTACTTC. This sequence encodes CASSSAGRGEVPVDYEQYF. The chain couples TRBV7-8 to TRBJ2-7, with TRBD2 identical over 8 bases. The germline CDR1 and CDR2 sequences are SGHVS and FQNEAQ. The CDR3 totals 19 residues. Trimming at V came to 4 bases and at J to 3 bases, leaving 20 bases not matched to a gene.

This chain uses TRBV7-8 with TRBJ2-3; D ambiguous. Germline V gene data show CDR1 as SGHVS and CDR2 as FQNEAQ. The CDR3 loop spans 15 amino acids. Between the trimmed V and J ends, which lost 5 bases and 0 bases, there was a span of 12 bases. The CDR3 is CASSPWALSTDTQYF. In DNA form, the CDR3 reads TGTGCCAGCAGCCCCTGGGCGTTAAGCACAGATACGCAGTATTTT.

The chain has TRBV7-8 and TRBJ2-7, with 12 bases identical to TRBD2. Germline lookup yields CDR1 SGHVS and CDR2 FQNEAQ. The CDR3 is made up of 15 amino acids. V shed 5 bases, J shed 4 bases, and the junction held 6 bases outside the gene matches. CDR3 sequence (DNA): TGTGCCAGCAGCCATCGGACTAGCGGGGATTACGAGCAGTACGTC. Residues: CASSHRTSGDYEQYV.

This chain uses TRBV4-3 with TRBJ1-2; 8 bases are shared with TRBD1. The germline gives CDR1 LGHNA, CDR2 YSLEER. V dropped 4 bases and J dropped 2; count of bases not matched to a gene: 3. The CDR3 sequence is 14 residues long. CDR3 nucleotides: TGCGCCAGCAGCCCGACAGGGGCGAACTATGGCTACACCTTC. Encoded protein: CASSPTGANYGYTF.